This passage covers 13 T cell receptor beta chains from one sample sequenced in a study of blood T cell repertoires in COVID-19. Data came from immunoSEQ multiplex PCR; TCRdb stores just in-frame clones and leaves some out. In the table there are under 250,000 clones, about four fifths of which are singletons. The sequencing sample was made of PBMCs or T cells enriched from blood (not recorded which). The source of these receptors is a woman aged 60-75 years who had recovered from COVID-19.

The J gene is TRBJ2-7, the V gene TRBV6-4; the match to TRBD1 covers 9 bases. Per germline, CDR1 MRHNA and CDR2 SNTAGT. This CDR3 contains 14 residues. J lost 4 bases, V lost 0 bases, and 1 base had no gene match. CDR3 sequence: CASSDSDRGYEQYF. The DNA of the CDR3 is TGTGCCAGCAGTGACTCTGACAGGGGGTACGAGCAGTACTTC.

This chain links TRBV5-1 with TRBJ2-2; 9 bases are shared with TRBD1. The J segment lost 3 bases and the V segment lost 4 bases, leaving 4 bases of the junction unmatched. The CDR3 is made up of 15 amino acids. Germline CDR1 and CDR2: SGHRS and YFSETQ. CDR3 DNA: TGCGCCAGCAGCGCCCGACAGGGGGACACCGGGGAGCTGTTTTTT. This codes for CASSARQGDTGELFF.

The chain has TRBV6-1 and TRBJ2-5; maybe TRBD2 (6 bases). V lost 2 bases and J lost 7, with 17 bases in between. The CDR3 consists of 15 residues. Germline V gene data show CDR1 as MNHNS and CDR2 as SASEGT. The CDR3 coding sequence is TGTGCCAGCAGTGAACTAACAGGCCGAGCGGGGACCCAGTACTTC. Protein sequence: CASSELTGRAGTQYF.

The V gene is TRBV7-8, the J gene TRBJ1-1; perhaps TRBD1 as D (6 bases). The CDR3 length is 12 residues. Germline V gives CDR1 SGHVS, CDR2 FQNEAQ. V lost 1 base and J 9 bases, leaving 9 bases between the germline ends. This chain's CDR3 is CASSLDQGQAFF. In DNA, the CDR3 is TGTGCCAGCAGCTTAGACCAGGGGCAAGCTTTCTTT.

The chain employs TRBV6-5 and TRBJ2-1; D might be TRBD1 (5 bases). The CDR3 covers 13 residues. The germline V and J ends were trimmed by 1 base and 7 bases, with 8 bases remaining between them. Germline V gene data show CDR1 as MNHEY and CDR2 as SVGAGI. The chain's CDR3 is CASSYLGANEQFF. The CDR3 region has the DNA TGTGCCAGCAGTTACTTAGGGGCGAATGAGCAGTTCTTC.

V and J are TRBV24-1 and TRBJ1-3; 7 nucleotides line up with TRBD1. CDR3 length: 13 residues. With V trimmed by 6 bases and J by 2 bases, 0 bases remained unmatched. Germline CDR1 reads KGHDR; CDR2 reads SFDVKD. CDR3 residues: CATSQGAGNTIYF. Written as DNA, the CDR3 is TGTGCCACCAGTCAGGGGGCTGGAAACACCATATATTTT.

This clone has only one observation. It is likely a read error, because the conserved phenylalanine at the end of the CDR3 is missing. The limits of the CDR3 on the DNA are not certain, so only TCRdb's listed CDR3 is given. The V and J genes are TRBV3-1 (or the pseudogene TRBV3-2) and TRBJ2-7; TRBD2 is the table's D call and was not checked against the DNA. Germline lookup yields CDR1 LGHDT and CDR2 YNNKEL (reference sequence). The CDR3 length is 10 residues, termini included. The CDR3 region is CASSQGLEAY.

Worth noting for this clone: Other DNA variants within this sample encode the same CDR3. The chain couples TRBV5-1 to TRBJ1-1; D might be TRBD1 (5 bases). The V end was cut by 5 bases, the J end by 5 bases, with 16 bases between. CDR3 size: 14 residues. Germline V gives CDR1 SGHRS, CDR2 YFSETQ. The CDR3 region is CASSLGREGTEAFF. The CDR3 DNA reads TGCGCCAGCAGTCTCGGCAGGGAAGGGACTGAAGCTTTCTTT.

The CDR3 DNA is TGTGCCAGCAGTGAATGGGGGGGGGATGGCAATCAGCCCCAGCATTTT. Its protein is CASSEWGGDGNQPQHF. The chain recombines TRBV25-1 with TRBJ1-5; possibly TRBD1 for D (5 bases). There are 16 residues in the CDR3. Germline V gene data show CDR1 as MGHDK and CDR2 as SYGVNS. The ends were cut back, 1 base at V and 2 bases at J, with 12 bases in the middle.

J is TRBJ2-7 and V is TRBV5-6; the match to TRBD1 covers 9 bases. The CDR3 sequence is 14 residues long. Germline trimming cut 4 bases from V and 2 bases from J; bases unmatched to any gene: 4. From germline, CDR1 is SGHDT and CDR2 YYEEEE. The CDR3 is CASSPGQGPYEQYF. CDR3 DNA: TGTGCCAGCAGCCCGGGACAGGGACCCTACGAGCAGTACTTC.

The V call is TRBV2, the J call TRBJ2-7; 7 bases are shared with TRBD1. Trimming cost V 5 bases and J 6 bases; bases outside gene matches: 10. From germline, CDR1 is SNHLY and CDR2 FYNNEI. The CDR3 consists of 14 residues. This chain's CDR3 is CASSLPRQGSEQYF. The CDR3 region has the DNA TGTGCCAGCAGTCTTCCGAGACAGGGAAGCGAGCAGTACTTC.

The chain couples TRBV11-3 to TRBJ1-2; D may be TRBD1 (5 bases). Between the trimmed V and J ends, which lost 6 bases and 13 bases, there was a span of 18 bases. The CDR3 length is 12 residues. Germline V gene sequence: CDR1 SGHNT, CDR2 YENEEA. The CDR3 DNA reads TGTGCCAGCAGGGGACTGACTTCCCGAGTCACCTTC. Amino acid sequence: CASRGLTSRVTF.

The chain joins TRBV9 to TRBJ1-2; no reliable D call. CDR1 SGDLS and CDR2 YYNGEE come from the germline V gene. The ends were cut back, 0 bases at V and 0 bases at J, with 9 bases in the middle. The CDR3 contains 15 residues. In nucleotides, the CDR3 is TGTGCCAGCAGCGTAGCCAGTTATTCTAACTATGGCTACACCTTC. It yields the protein CASSVASYSNYGYTF.